These 28 T cell receptor beta chains share one sample of origin, sequenced in a study of somatic mutations in cytotoxic T cells in rheumatoid arthritis (dated by TCRdb to 2017 to 2019). Receptor libraries were prepared by the immunoSEQ multiplex PCR assay. The source is immuneACCESS, and TCRdb retained only in-frame sequences with V and J called. Part of the clones is not carried over; for the studies checked, unresolved V genes explain less than half of this, and the remainder is unexplained. This sample is represented by about 25,000 clones; over 80% of them were singletons. The ten most abundant clones make up approximately 5.1% of the sample. What was sequenced was CD8+ T cells sorted from blood. Source of these receptors: a man in his forties or fifties in good health.

On this clone: Mismatch with germline at one junction end may stem from a read error. The chain links TRBV9 to TRBJ2-1; the match to TRBD2 covers 14 bases. Germline-derived CDR1 and CDR2 are SGDLS and YYNGEE. The CDR3 is made up of 14 amino acids. The CDR3 nucleotides read TGTGCCAGCAGCATAAGACTAGCGGGGGGGGTTTTGATCTTC. Translating gives CASSIRLAGGVLIF. The whole variable domain, filled in from reference TRBV9 and TRBJ2-1, reads DSGVTQTPKHLITATGQRVTLRCSPRSGDLSVYWYQQSLDQGLQFLIQYYNGEERAKGNILERFSAQQFPDLHSELNLSSLELGDSALYFCASSIRLAGGVLIFGPGTRLTVL.

The J gene is TRBJ2-1, the V gene TRBV7-9; D might be TRBD1 (5 bases). This CDR3 is built from 15 residues. Germline lookup yields CDR1 SEHNR and CDR2 FQNEAQ (reference sequence). Trimming took off 5 bases at V and 2 bases at J, with 13 bases between the two ends. CDR3 amino acids: CASSGATETYNEQFF. For the CDR3, the DNA is TGTGCCAGCAGCGGGGCGACAGAGACCTACAATGAGCAGTTCTTC.

The rearrangement links TRBV6-5 to TRBJ2-7; the D gene is possibly TRBD1 (5 bases). The CDR3 has 14 residues. Germline CDR1 and CDR2: MNHEY and SVGAGI. With 1 base removed from V and 2 bases from J, the gap between germline ends came to 9 bases. The CDR3 reads CASSYYAGTYEQYF. CDR3 bases: TGTGCCAGCAGTTACTACGCAGGGACCTACGAGCAGTACTTC.

J is TRBJ2-4 and V is TRBV15; possible D gene TRBD2, 6 bases. V gave up 0 bases and J gave up 2 bases, with 17 bases separating them. CDR1 is LNHNV, CDR2 YYDKDF, per germline (reference sequence). The CDR3 contains 18 residues. CDR3 DNA sequence: TGTGCCACCAGCAGAGATAGGCTAGCGTTCGGGACCAAAAACATTCAGTACTTC. The encoded protein is CATSRDRLAFGTKNIQYF. Full variable domain (remainder filled in from reference TRBV15 and TRBJ2-4): DAMVIQNPRYQVTQFGKPVTLSCSQTLNHNVMYWYQQKSSQAPKLLFHYYDKDFNNEADTPDNFQSRRPNTSFCFLDIRSPGLGDTAMYLCATSRDRLAFGTKNIQYFGAGTRLSVL.

This rearrangement joins TRBV9 to TRBJ2-1, with a weak D call TRBD2 (6 bases). The length of the CDR3 is 17 residues. The germline V and J ends were trimmed by 0 bases and 5 bases, with 18 bases remaining between them. Germline loops: CDR1 SGDLS, CDR2 YYNGEE. CDR3: CASSVGGSYGSDNEQFF. CDR3 DNA: TGTGCCAGCAGCGTAGGGGGGTCGTACGGGAGCGACAATGAGCAGTTCTTC. Complete variable domain (other parts from reference TRBV9 and TRBJ2-1): DSGVTQTPKHLITATGQRVTLRCSPRSGDLSVYWYQQSLDQGLQFLIQYYNGEERAKGNILERFSAQQFPDLHSELNLSSLELGDSALYFCASSVGGSYGSDNEQFFGPGTRLTVL.

The chain uses TRBV6-6 and TRBJ1-1; 7 nucleotides align to TRBD1. The germline V gene has CDR1 MNHNY and CDR2 SVGAGI (reference sequence). The CDR3 totals 14 residues. V was pared by 5 bases and J by 4 bases, with 7 bases of the junction left unmatched. The chain's CDR3 is CASSASGGGTEAFF. DNA of the CDR3: TGTGCCAGCAGTGCCTCAGGGGGAGGCACTGAAGCTTTCTTT.

The V and J genes are TRBV30 and TRBJ2-1; possibly TRBD1 for D (6 bases). Germline V CDR1 and CDR2: GTSNPN, SVGIG (reference sequence). The CDR3 sequence is 17 residues long. V was cut by 1 base and J by 1 base, with 17 bases left in between. CDR3 coding DNA: TGTGCCTGGAGTGAAAAGTTTTGGGACAAATCCTACAATGAGCAGTTCTTC. Encoded protein: CAWSEKFWDKSYNEQFF. Full variable domain (rest looked up from reference TRBV30 and TRBJ2-1): SQTIHQWPATLVQPVGSPLSLECTVEGTSNPNLYWYRQAAGRGLQLLFYSVGIGQISSEVPQNLSASRPQDRQFILSSKKLLLSDSGFYLCAWSEKFWDKSYNEQFFGPGTRLTVL.

This clone has only a few counts. The chain is built from TRBV27 and TRBJ2-7, with 8 bases lining up with TRBD2. The CDR3 contains 14 residues. V lost 6 bases and J lost 5; bases outside the gene matches: 9. Germline CDR1 and CDR2: MNHEY and SMNVEV (reference sequence). The CDR3 region has the DNA TGTGCCAGCAGCCCCGGGACTAGAGTACACGAGCAGTACTTC. As protein: CASSPGTRVHEQYF.

The rearrangement links TRBV10-2 to TRBJ2-7; 8 bases map to TRBD1. V dropped 0 bases and J dropped 3; count of bases not matched to a gene: 4. In germline, CDR1 is WSHSY, CDR2 SAAADI. The length of the CDR3 is 15 residues. Here the CDR3 reads CASSESGQGIYEQYF. For the CDR3, the DNA is TGCGCCAGCAGTGAGTCAGGACAGGGTATCTACGAGCAGTACTTC.

This clone appeared a few times. The chain couples TRBV4-1 to TRBJ1-1; D gene unclear. This CDR3 region has 13 residues. The germline gives CDR1 MGHRA, CDR2 YSYEKL. Trimming pared 5 bases from V and 4 bases from J, leaving 11 bases between. The DNA for the CDR3 is TGCGCCAGCAGCTTCGTTCGTCGCACTGAAGCTTTCTTT. Its translation: CASSFVRRTEAFF.

The V and J genes are TRBV9 and TRBJ2-1; 9 bases are shared with TRBD2. The length of the CDR3 is 15 residues. After removal of 0 bases from V and 4 bases from J, the junction contained 2 bases not matched to a gene. The germline V gene has CDR1 SGDLS and CDR2 YYNGEE. As DNA, the CDR3 is TGTGCCAGCAGCGTAGGAAGCGGGAGGTACAATGAGCAGTTCTTC. Protein: CASSVGSGRYNEQFF. The complete variable domain, with remaining parts taken from reference TRBV9 and TRBJ2-1, reads DSGVTQTPKHLITATGQRVTLRCSPRSGDLSVYWYQQSLDQGLQFLIQYYNGEERAKGNILERFSAQQFPDLHSELNLSSLELGDSALYFCASSVGSGRYNEQFFGPGTRLTVL.

The chain uses TRBV7-6 and TRBJ2-5; tentatively, D is TRBD2 (6 bases). CDR1 SGHVS and CDR2 FNYEAQ come from the germline V gene. V lost 5 bases and J 0 bases, leaving 19 bases between the germline ends. The CDR3 runs to 17 residues. Written as DNA, the CDR3 is TGTGCCAGCAGCCCAACACCGGGACGGGGGTACCAAGAGACCCAGTACTTC. It specifies CASSPTPGRGYQETQYF. The full variable domain, completed using reference TRBV7-6 and TRBJ2-5, is GAGVSQSPRYKVTKRGQDVALRCDPISGHVSLYWYRQALGQGPEFLTYFNYEAQQDKSGLPNDRFSAERPEGSISTLTIQRTEQRDSAMYRCASSPTPGRGYQETQYFGPGTRLLVL.

This chain connects TRBV7-2 to TRBJ2-1, with TRBD2 matching over 9 bases. The CDR3 contains 15 residues. CDR1 and CDR2 (germline): SGHTA, FQGNSA. The J segment lost 4 bases and the V segment lost 4 bases, leaving 5 bases of the junction unmatched. CDR3: CASSWGLATYNEQFF. Here the CDR3 DNA reads TGTGCCAGCAGCTGGGGACTAGCTACGTACAATGAGCAGTTCTTC.

The rearrangement uses TRBV6-5 and TRBJ1-4; maybe TRBD1 (6 bases). Per germline, CDR1 MNHEY and CDR2 SVGAGI. The length of the CDR3 is 16 residues. V dropped 0 bases and J dropped 8 bases, with 16 bases sitting between them. CDR3 residues: CASSYSSGEVWEKLFF. The CDR3 bases are TGTGCCAGCAGTTACTCATCAGGGGAGGTTTGGGAAAAACTGTTTTTT.

V is TRBV28 and J is TRBJ1-5; D unresolved. The CDR3 runs to 14 residues. Germline CDR1 MDHEN, CDR2 SYDVKM. V was clipped by 3 bases and J by 3 bases, with 9 bases between them. The CDR3 nucleotides are TGTGCCAGCAGTTTCACAGAGATCAATCAGCCCCAGCATTTT. It encodes CASSFTEINQPQHF.

This chain connects TRBV5-6 to TRBJ1-2; 8 bases are shared with TRBD1. Germline CDR1 SGHDT, CDR2 YYEEEE. After removal of 4 bases from V and 4 bases from J, the junction contained 6 bases not matched to a gene. CDR3 length: 14 amino acids. CDR3 sequence: CASSPTGQGYGYTF. Written as DNA, the CDR3 is TGTGCCAGCAGCCCAACCGGACAGGGCTATGGCTACACCTTC.

The chain couples TRBV5-6 to TRBJ1-1; D is unresolved. Germline-derived CDR1 and CDR2 are SGHDT and YYEEEE. Trimming removed 4 bases at V and 1 base at J, with 11 bases between. The CDR3 length is 14 residues. CDR3 coding DNA: TGTGCCAGCAGCCCGATCGCAGCGAACACTGAAGCTTTCTTT. It yields the protein CASSPIAANTEAFF.

This chain links TRBV9 with TRBJ1-2, with D tentatively TRBD1 (5 bases). The CDR3 consists of 14 residues. Trimming removed 3 bases at V and 5 bases at J, with 14 bases between. CDR1 is SGDLS, CDR2 YYNGEE, per germline. The CDR3 region is CASSGGGYYYGYTF. CDR3 coding DNA: TGTGCCAGCAGCGGGGGGGGATATTATTATGGCTACACCTTC.

The chain recombines TRBV7-9 with TRBJ2-3; D is unresolved. The CDR3 sequence is 11 residues long. Germline-derived CDR1 and CDR2 are SEHNR and FQNEAQ (reference sequence). V lost 4 bases and J lost 4, with 3 bases in between. This CDR3 reads CASSWADTQYF. The CDR3 nucleotides read TGTGCCAGCAGCTGGGCAGATACGCAGTATTTT.

The rearrangement links TRBV6-7 to TRBJ2-7; 10 bases are a match to TRBD1. TRBV6-7 is an ORF for which the function is uncertain. This CDR3 is 15 amino acids long. Trimming took 8 bases from V and 1 from J; bases not matched to a gene: 8. In DNA form, the CDR3 reads TGTGCCAGCCCCTCGGACAGGGGGGTTTCCTACGAGCAGTACTTC. It translates to CASPSDRGVSYEQYF.

The J gene is TRBJ1-1, the V gene TRBV11-2, with 8 bases fitting TRBD1. J lost 4 bases, V lost 5 bases, and 9 bases had no gene match. CDR1 is SGHAT, CDR2 FQNNGV, per germline. This CDR3 comprises 15 residues. This CDR3 is CASSIPTGGLTEAFF. The CDR3 DNA sequence: TGTGCCAGCAGCATACCCACAGGGGGTCTCACTGAAGCTTTCTTT.

The rearrangement uses TRBV5-4 and TRBJ2-7, with a possible D match to TRBD1 (6 bases). Germline V gene sequence: CDR1 SGHNT, CDR2 YYREEE (reference sequence). V was clipped by 2 bases and J by 6 bases, with 9 bases between them. The CDR3 is 12 amino acids. CDR3: CASSFWGREQYF. CDR3 DNA: TGTGCCAGCAGCTTTTGGGGGCGCGAGCAGTACTTC.

This clone has just a few counts. Different DNA sequences within this sample yield the same CDR3. The DNA for the CDR3 is TGCGCCAGCAGCCTTGACAGGGGCAATCAGCCCCAGCATTTT. Its translation: CASSLDRGNQPQHF. The gene calls are TRBV4-1 and TRBJ1-5, with 7 bases identical to TRBD1. Per the germline V gene, CDR1 is MGHRA and CDR2 is YSYEKL. This CDR3 contains 14 residues. The ends lost 4 bases at V and 2 bases at J; junction bases unmatched: 2.

This clone was recorded once. The rearrangement uses TRBV2 and TRBJ2-7; D possibly matches TRBD1 or TRBD2 (5 bases each). The V and J ends lost 2 bases and 2 bases respectively, with 16 bases between them. The germline CDR1 and CDR2 sequences are SNHLY and FYNNEI. This CDR3 contains 16 residues. For the CDR3, the DNA is TGTGCCAGCAGTGAACGGTGGGGGTCGAGGACCTACGAGCAGTACTTC. Amino acids: CASSERWGSRTYEQYF.

This clone has a single count. This rearrangement joins TRBV5-6 to TRBJ2-5; 11 nucleotides agree with TRBD1. The CDR3 runs to 18 residues. Germline values: CDR1 SGHDT, CDR2 YYEEEE. J was trimmed by 5 bases and V by 4 bases; bases with no gene match: 16. The CDR3, as DNA: TGTGCCAGCAGCCTAAGCGGGCTCCGGGACAGGGGGTTCGAGACCCAGTACTTC. This codes for CASSLSGLRDRGFETQYF.

This clone has just a few counts. The rearrangement joins TRBV29-1 to TRBJ1-1; TRBD1 might be the D (5 bases). Trimming removed 3 bases from V and 8 bases from J, with 10 bases in between. Per germline, CDR1 SQVTM and CDR2 ANQGSEA. The CDR3 length is 11 residues. The CDR3 loop reads CSVELRGEAFF. The CDR3 nucleotides are TGCAGCGTTGAGTTAAGGGGCGAAGCTTTCTTT.

This chain uses TRBV4-1 with TRBJ2-1; D call uncertain. The germline V gene encodes CDR1 MGHRA and CDR2 YSYEKL. The V and J ends lost 1 base and 5 bases respectively, with 6 bases between them. The CDR3 covers 13 residues. CDR3 sequence: CASSQVSDNEQFF. The CDR3 nucleotides are TGCGCCAGCAGCCAAGTCTCTGACAATGAGCAGTTCTTC.

The rearrangement links TRBV6-5 to TRBJ2-7; the D gene is possibly TRBD1 (5 bases). This CDR3 has 12 amino acids. V lost 7 bases and J lost 5, with 12 bases in between. Germline V lookup: CDR1 MNHEY, CDR2 SVGAGI. The CDR3 DNA follows: TGTGCCAGCAAAGGTGTCAGGGACGAGCAGTACTTC. This encodes CASKGVRDEQYF.